This T cell receptor (beta chain) was sequenced in a study of shared clonotypes between healthy human individuals. Study-level points and caveats: It was only blood that was sampled, and tissue repertoires likely differ. Donor clonotype sharing was expected to depend on sequencing depth.

Germline V CDR1 and CDR2: SGHAT, FQNNGV. This CDR3 has 13 amino acids. V was trimmed by 5 bases and J by 4 bases, leaving 9 bases between them. Splitting of each subset's genomic DNA was done evenly across several immunoSEQ plates. The repertoire was sequenced with immunoSEQ multiplex PCR; TCRdb's copy has only in-frame clones and lacks some. The repertoire holds about 2.3 million clones, 80% to 95% seen once, with 0.35% to 0.45% in the top ten. Remarks on this clone: The antigen remains undetermined.

The authors divided CD4+ cells into CD45RA+ naive and CD45RA-negative memory subsets. This receptor was identified in a man younger than 35 in good health. Some clones in this sample may be carry-over from other donors' samples. This rearrangement joins TRBV11-2 to TRBJ2-1, with a tentative D call TRBD2 (6 bases). The sequenced material came from naive CD4+ T cells from PBMCs. The subset here: CD45RA+ positively selected. The CDR3 DNA reads TGTGCCAGCAGCCCAGGGACTTACAATGAGCAGTTCTTC. Residues: CASSPGTYNEQFF. The whole variable domain, filled in from reference TRBV11-2 and TRBJ2-1, reads EAGVAQSPRYKIIEKRQSVAFWCNPISGHATLYWYQQILGQGPKLLIQFQNNGVVDDSQLPKDRFSAERLKGVDSTLKIQPAKLEDSAVYLCASSPGTYNEQFFGPGTRLTVL.